This note documents a single T cell receptor (beta chain) sequence. Its antigen remains undetermined. Base quality data are lacking; no much larger clone is found one base away. The CDR3, from cysteine to phenylalanine, totals 15 residues. Just CDR3 DNA is preserved here, 45 bases in frame from base 1. Trimmed from V: 0 bases; trimmed from J: 2 bases; junction bases lacking a gene match: 3. The germline V gene yields SGDLS for CDR1 and YYNGEE for CDR2. The sample comes from a study of shared clonotypes between healthy human individuals (dated by TCRdb to the early 2020s). In the study overall: A few men and two women, aged 18 to 49 years, made up the cohort. For each donor, three plates each were used for CD4 naive and CD4 memory, two plates were used for CD8 naive, and one plate was used for CD8 memory. To estimate repertoire size and how much clonotype sharing occurs between individuals, the study deeply sequenced the blood TCR repertoires of several healthy adults. To increase sequencing depth and limit assay-specific biases, TCR repertoire library preparation and sequencing were carried out by different laboratories using diverse techniques. Leukapheresis yielded between about 0.85 and 10 billion PBMCs per donor.

Points the paper makes about the study in general: Pairwise subsampling indicated that sequencing depth was expected to affect the degree of clonotype sharing among donors. Estimated clonotype richness was generally larger for naive than for memory subsets. Rarefaction of sorted-subset datasets indicated incomplete sequencing despite the large sequencing depth. Only blood was sampled, and tissue TCR repertoires likely differ from those in blood. The small number of donors limited the genetic and exposure-history diversity represented. Higher generation probabilities were observed for clonotypes shared by all four sorted-subset donors than for non-shared clonotypes. When four donors were compared, the shared fraction of clonotypes was 5% to 6.5% for naive CD4, less than 4% for naive CD8, 2.3% for memory CD4, and approximately 0.4% for memory CD8.

The donors were healthy, HIV-negative adults who had no recently reported acute infections or vaccinations. Every donor was a Caucasian adult living in Nashville, Tennessee, USA. Magnetic negative selection was used to enrich CD4+ T cells, after which naive cells were positively selected on CD45RA and the negative fraction became the memory subset. Blood was collected by leukapheresis, and PBMCs were isolated by Ficoll-Histopaque density gradient centrifugation and then cryopreserved in liquid nitrogen vapor phase. Purity and quantity of every magnetically sorted T cell population were checked by analytical flow cytometry. Each sorted fraction had its genomic DNA isolated and then quantified by UV absorbance on a Nanodrop 2000c. Using the deep immunoSEQ assay, multiplex PCR amplified TCR CDR3 regions from genomic DNA. For each cell subset, the extracted genomic DNA was distributed evenly across all wells of several immunoSEQ 96-well plates, and each plate served as one replicate. Each replicate PCR for sorted subsets received 150 to 250 ng genomic DNA, equal to tens of thousands of T cell genomes. Purified libraries were measured with a Qubit 3.0 fluorometer, size-checked on a Bioanalyzer 2100, and measured again with the KAPA Library Quantification kit. Each immunoSEQ 96-well plate was sequenced on its own single-read 150-cycle Illumina NextSeq 550 flow cell. As for the authors' bioinformatics: Because the immunoSEQ output included only junctional sequences and no quality scores, the filtering could not be the same as the filtering used for full-length reads. Sequences were annotated with PyIR, a Python wrapper for IgBLAST v1.9, using IMGT germline references to assign V/J genes and CDR3. Reads were filtered out if the reads had weak V/J assignments (E-value above 1e-6), no CDR3, stop codons, out-of-frame junctions, or ambiguous translated residues. A V3J clonotype was defined by an identical inferred V gene, J gene, and CDR3 amino acid sequence. Percentage overlap between repertoires was calculated by dividing the number of shared unique clonotypes by the size of the smaller repertoire. Three approaches were used to assess repertoire richness: RTK rarefaction, the Chao1 estimator, and Recon v2.1 estimates of unobserved clonotypes. Generation probabilities for all TCRbeta clonotypes obtained by the gDNA method from several donors were computed using OLGA. In TCRdb, the immuneACCESS table is reduced to in-frame sequences with V and J assigned. These tables do not hold every clone; where another copy was compared, an unresolved V gene accounts for under half, and the others remain unexplained. V and J calls and clone size follow that table, whereas D and trimming were derived from the DNA. The sample contains some 2,500,000 clones, roughly 90% of them found a single time. The ten largest clones add up to approximately 0.39% of the sample.

Sequenced: naive CD4+ T cells from PBMCs. Taken with the paper, the label for cell subset or site translates to: CD45RA+ positively selected. The chain links TRBV9 with TRBJ2-3, with 7 middle bases fitting TRBD2. The clonotype originates from a man aged 18 to 30 in good health. Some clones in this sample may be carry-over from other donors' samples. The CDR3 has the sequence CASSVATSATDTQYF. The bases are TGTGCCAGCAGCGTAGCTACTAGCGCCACAGATACGCAGTATTTT.